This TCR beta chain appears in the sequencing data of a study of identical twins' blood T cells. This clonotype was detected a few times. Reared together, all three twin pairs probably met the same infectious agents and vaccines. Each TCR cDNA library carried sample-specific barcodes on both ends. TCRdb itself ran the 5' RACE reads through MiXCR, one entry per CDR3 protein. The sample records hundreds of thousands of distinct CDR3 sequences, about 28% being singletons. Germline V gives CDR1 DFQATT, CDR2 SNEGSKA (reference sequence). V was cut by 0 bases and J by 7 bases, with 15 bases left in between. This CDR3 has 15 residues.

This TCR came from a woman between 18 and 49 years old in good health. V and J are TRBV20-1 and TRBJ1-4, with D maybe TRBD1 (6 bases). Sequencing input: PBMCs. The CDR3 here is CSARDPGGRREKLFF. As DNA, the CDR3 is TGCAGTGCTAGAGATCCGGGGGGCAGACGTGAAAAACTGTTTTTT.